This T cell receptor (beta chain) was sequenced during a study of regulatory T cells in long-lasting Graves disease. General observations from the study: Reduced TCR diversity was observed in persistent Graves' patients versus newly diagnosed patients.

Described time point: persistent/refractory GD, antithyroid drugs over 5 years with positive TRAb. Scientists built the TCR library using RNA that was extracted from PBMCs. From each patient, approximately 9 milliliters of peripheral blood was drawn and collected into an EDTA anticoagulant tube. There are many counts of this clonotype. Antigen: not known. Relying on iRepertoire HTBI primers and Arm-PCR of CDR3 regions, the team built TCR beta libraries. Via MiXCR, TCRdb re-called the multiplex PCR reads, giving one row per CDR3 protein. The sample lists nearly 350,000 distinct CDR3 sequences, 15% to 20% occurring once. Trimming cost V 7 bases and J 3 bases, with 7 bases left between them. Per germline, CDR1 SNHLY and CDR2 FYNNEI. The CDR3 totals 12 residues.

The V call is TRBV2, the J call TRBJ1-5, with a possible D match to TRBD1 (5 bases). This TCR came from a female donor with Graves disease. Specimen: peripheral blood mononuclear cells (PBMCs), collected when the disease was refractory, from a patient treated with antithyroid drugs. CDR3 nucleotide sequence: TGTGCCAGCAAGGGGTCCAATCAGCCCCAGCATTTT. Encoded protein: CASKGSNQPQHF.